The 28 T cell receptor beta chains below all came from one sample that was sequenced in a study of CD8+ T cells in alopecia areata. The sequencing template was cDNA reverse transcribed from extracted RNA. Profiling relied on immunoSEQ multiplex PCR, and the TCRdb table lists in-frame clones only, not all of them. The top ten clones hold more than 14% of a sample with 11,000 or so clones, around 60% of them seen once. Alopecia areata patients provided lesional scalp punch biopsies and peripheral blood. Sequenced input: skin. The receptors were sampled from a human donor with alopecia areata.

J is TRBJ1-5 and V is TRBV29-1; 8 bases align to TRBD1. The J segment lost 0 bases and the V segment lost 6 bases, leaving 1 base of the junction unmatched. This CDR3 is built from 13 residues. Germline V gene lookup returns CDR1 SQVTM and CDR2 ANQGSEA. CDR3 sequence: CSVGQVSNQPQHF. For the CDR3, the DNA is TGCAGCGTGGGACAGGTTAGCAATCAGCCCCAGCATTTT.

The V and J genes are TRBV6-5 and TRBJ1-1; D not certain. The CDR3 is 13 residues long. V dropped 0 bases and J dropped 1 base, with 3 bases sitting between them. Germline lookup yields CDR1 MNHEY and CDR2 SVGAGI. In nucleotides, the CDR3 is TGTGCCAGCAGTTACTCGGAGAACACTGAAGCTTTCTTT. Its translation: CASSYSENTEAFF.

This clone is labeled as medium-sized. The chain uses TRBV6-6 and TRBJ2-1; 7 positions match TRBD1. CDR1 is MNHNY and CDR2 is SVGAGI in the germline V gene (reference sequence). There are 13 residues in the CDR3. The V gene end was trimmed by 6 bases and the J gene end by 8 bases; junction bases not matched to a gene: 7. CDR3 protein: CASREGQVDEQFF. DNA of the CDR3: TGTGCCAGCAGGGAAGGACAGGTCGATGAGCAGTTCTTC.

The chain links TRBV27 to TRBJ1-5; D gene unclear. V lost 6 bases and J lost 7, with 16 bases in between. This CDR3 has 14 amino acids. The germline V gene has CDR1 MNHEY and CDR2 SMNVEV (reference sequence). The CDR3 sequence: CASSRSGSRQPQHF. The CDR3 DNA follows: TGTGCCAGCAGCCGTTCGGGGTCTCGGCAGCCCCAGCATTTT.

This clone was counted a few times. The chain combines TRBV29-1 with TRBJ2-7, with a possible D match to TRBD1 (5 bases). The CDR3 is 14 amino acids. Deletions cut 0 bases from V and 7 bases from J, with 16 bases between. Germline values: CDR1 SQVTM, CDR2 ANQGSEA. CDR3 DNA sequence: TGCAGCGTTGAAGAAAGGGGCCGCCCAAGGGAGCAGTACTTC. Translating gives CSVEERGRPREQYF.

This clone was seen a handful of times. Within the sample, other DNA sequences also encode this same CDR3. The rearrangement joins TRBV6-5 to TRBJ2-6, with 7 bases matching TRBD1. CDR1 and CDR2 from the germline V gene are MNHEY and SVGAGI. With V trimmed by 5 bases and J by 4 bases, 5 bases remained unmatched. This CDR3 spans 15 amino acids. The CDR3 DNA sequence: TGTGCCAGCAGTCTACAGGGGTCAGGGGCCAACGTCCTGACTTTC. This gives the protein CASSLQGSGANVLTF.

This chain joins TRBV19 and TRBJ2-7, with 9 nucleotides matching TRBD1. The CDR3 has 15 amino acids. V trimming: 3 bases; J trimming: 0 bases; junction bases outside the gene matches: 3. From germline, CDR1 is LNHDA and CDR2 SQIVND (reference sequence). For the CDR3, the DNA is TGTGCCAGTAGTATTCCGGGACAGGGCTCCTACGAGCAGTACTTC. Its translation is CASSIPGQGSYEQYF. Full variable domain (outside the CDR3, taken from reference TRBV19 and TRBJ2-7): DGGITQSPKYLFRKEGQNVTLSCEQNLNHDAMYWYRQDPGQGLRLIYYSQIVNDFQKGDIAEGYSVSREKKESFPLTVTSAQKNPTAFYLCASSIPGQGSYEQYFGPGTRLTVT.

This clone has just a few counts. DNA of the CDR3: TGTGCCAGCAGCTGGGCGGGAGTAGGAGAGACCCAGTACTTC. As protein: CASSWAGVGETQYF. The chain uses TRBV9 and TRBJ2-5, with TRBD2 matching 7 bases. Trimming at V came to 4 bases and at J to 4 bases, leaving 7 bases not matched to a gene. There are 14 residues in the CDR3. CDR1 SGDLS and CDR2 YYNGEE come from the germline V gene.

DNA for the CDR3: TGCGCCAGCATTACAGGGGGCCCTTCACCCCTCCACTTT. As protein: CASITGGPSPLHF. This chain links TRBV23-1 with TRBJ1-6; 9 nucleotides line up with TRBD1. TRBV23-1 is reported as an ORF; its role is uncertain. V dropped 7 bases and J dropped 9; count of bases not matched to a gene: 4. CDR3 size: 13 residues.

This clone was counted a few times. The genes are TRBV5-6 and TRBJ1-4, with D unclear. Trimming shortened V by 6 bases and J by 9 bases, and 15 bases separated the two germline ends. The CDR3 sequence is 13 residues long. CDR1 and CDR2 from the germline V gene are SGHDT and YYEEEE. CDR3 protein: CASTPLGSQKLFF. CDR3 sequence (DNA): TGTGCCAGCACCCCGTTGGGGTCGCAAAAACTGTTTTTT. Full variable domain (outside the CDR3, taken from reference TRBV5-6 and TRBJ1-4): DAGVTQSPTHLIKTRGQQVTLRCSPKSGHDTVSWYQQALGQGPQFIFQYYEEEERQRGNFPDRFSGHQFPNYSSELNVNALLLGDSALYLCASTPLGSQKLFFGSGTQLSVL.

The J gene is TRBJ1-2, the V gene TRBV6-5; 12 positions agree with TRBD1. The CDR3 has 16 residues. Looked up from germline, CDR1 is MNHEY and CDR2 is SVGAGI. V shed 4 bases and J 2 bases; nucleotides not matched to a gene: 5. The CDR3 coding sequence is TGTGCCAGCAGTTCGGGACAGGGGGCAGGGAACTATGGCTACACCTTC. Its translation is CASSSGQGAGNYGYTF.

This clone showed up just a few times. The chain uses TRBV6-6 and TRBJ1-1; D is ambiguous. V lost 6 bases and J lost 0, with 17 bases in between. CDR3 length: 16 residues. In germline, CDR1 is MNHNY, CDR2 SVGAGI (reference sequence). CDR3 region: CASRPLRKGMNTEAFF. CDR3 bases: TGTGCCAGCAGACCCCTCCGGAAGGGCATGAACACTGAAGCTTTCTTT.

CDR3 sequence reads: CASSITGGSGGAHEQYF. In DNA form, the CDR3 reads TGTGCCAGCAGCATTACAGGTGGGAGCGGGGGGGCCCACGAGCAGTACTTC. The chain uses TRBV7-3 and TRBJ2-7, with TRBD2 matching 10 bases. J lost 5 bases, V lost 5 bases, and 15 bases had no gene match. The length of the CDR3 is 17 residues. Germline CDR1 and CDR2: SGHTA and FQGTGA.

This clone has more than one count but fewer than ten. The chain uses TRBV4-1 and TRBJ2-1; D may be TRBD1 or TRBD2 (5 bases each). CDR3 length: 17 amino acids. The V end was cut by 1 base, the J end by 0 bases, with 13 bases between. CDR1 is MGHRA, CDR2 YSYEKL, per germline. The DNA of the CDR3 is TGCGCCAGCAGCCAAGTCGATATGGGGGTCTCCTACAATGAGCAGTTCTTC. Residues: CASSQVDMGVSYNEQFF.

This sequence joins TRBV7-8 and TRBJ1-1; D gene unclear. V dropped 1 base and J dropped 1 base, with 7 bases sitting between them. This CDR3 spans 14 amino acids. Germline values: CDR1 SGHVS, CDR2 FQNEAQ. CDR3 DNA sequence: TGTGCCAGCAGCTTAGGCCAGGCGAACACTGAAGCTTTCTTT. Translation: CASSLGQANTEAFF.

This clone was recorded a few times. The gene calls are TRBV6-1 and TRBJ1-1; tentatively, D is TRBD1 (5 bases). Trimming took 11 bases from V and 1 from J, leaving 11 bases between them. The CDR3 totals 12 residues. CDR1 and CDR2 from the germline V gene are MNHNS and SASEGT. CDR3 coding DNA: TGTGCCGCAGGGAGGGCGAACACTGAAGCTTTCTTT. Translated, it gives CAAGRANTEAFF.

In DNA, the CDR3 is TGTGCCAGCAGCTTATGGGAAGATGAGCAGTTCTTC. This codes for CASSLWEDEQFF. This chain connects TRBV7-6 to TRBJ2-1; D is unclear. Trimming left V 2 bases short and J 8 bases short, with 7 bases between. CDR1 SGHVS and CDR2 FNYEAQ come from the germline V gene. CDR3 length equals 12 residues.

In nucleotides, the CDR3 is TGTGCCAGCAGCCAACGGGCAGACCAAGAGACCCAGTACTTC. It yields the protein CASSQRADQETQYF. V gene TRBV14 combines with J gene TRBJ2-5; D not certain. The CDR3 has 14 amino acids. Trimming shortened V by 2 bases and J by 0 bases, and 7 bases separated the two germline ends. Germline V CDR1 and CDR2: SGHDN, FVKESK.

This clone was observed a few times. Other DNA sequences from this sample encode an identical CDR3 as well. The V call is TRBV19, the J call TRBJ2-7; TRBD2 agrees at 7 bases. With 3 bases clipped from V and 0 bases from J, the junction kept 5 bases outside the gene matches. The length of the CDR3 is 15 residues. CDR1 and CDR2 (germline): LNHDA, SQIVND (reference sequence). DNA of the CDR3: TGTGCCAGTAGTATGTCCGGGGGGAACTCCTACGAGCAGTACTTC. As protein: CASSMSGGNSYEQYF.

This chain joins TRBV4-2 and TRBJ1-1; D uncertain. Germline V lookup: CDR1 LGHNA, CDR2 YNFKEQ. Trimming pared 4 bases from V and 5 bases from J, leaving 11 bases between. This CDR3 has 13 residues. CDR3 amino acids: CASSPFGGTEAFF. In DNA, the CDR3 is TGTGCCAGCAGCCCCTTCGGTGGGACTGAAGCTTTCTTT.

The rearrangement uses TRBV27 and TRBJ1-1; perhaps TRBD1 as D (6 bases). This CDR3 contains 14 residues. CDR1 and CDR2 (germline): MNHEY, SMNVEV (reference sequence). V was shortened by 1 base and J by 4 bases, with 10 bases between the two germline ends. The CDR3 DNA reads TGTGCCAGCAGTTTATACGGGGGCCTCACTGAAGCTTTCTTT. Translated: CASSLYGGLTEAFF.

The V call is TRBV7-8, the J call TRBJ2-1; the match to TRBD2 covers 9 bases. CDR3 length equals 16 residues. V dropped 3 bases and J dropped 8; count of bases not matched to a gene: 11. The germline V gene has CDR1 SGHVS and CDR2 FQNEAQ. The CDR3: CASSFELAGRYDEQFF. DNA for the CDR3: TGTGCCAGCAGCTTTGAACTAGCGGGTCGGTACGATGAGCAGTTCTTC.

The V call is TRBV7-9, the J call TRBJ2-7; D is possibly TRBD1 or TRBD2 (5 bases each). Trimming pared 0 bases from V and 6 bases from J, leaving 12 bases between. CDR3 size: 14 residues. In germline, CDR1 is SEHNR, CDR2 FQNEAQ (reference sequence). In nucleotides, the CDR3 is TGTGCCAGCAGCTTAGCCGGGGCCGGGCCCGAGCAGTACTTC. Protein product: CASSLAGAGPEQYF.

This clone was seen a few times. The chain carries TRBV7-2 and TRBJ2-7; 7 positions match TRBD1. The V segment lost 3 bases and the J segment 10 bases; nucleotides outside the gene matches: 12. Per germline, CDR1 SGHTA and CDR2 FQGNSA. The CDR3 is 14 amino acids. CDR3 in amino acids: CASSFSGTVEIQYF. CDR3 in DNA: TGTGCCAGCAGCTTTTCCGGGACAGTAGAAATTCAGTACTTC.

J is TRBJ2-7 and V is TRBV6-5; 7 positions match TRBD1. The germline V gene encodes CDR1 MNHEY and CDR2 SVGAGI. Trimming removed 6 bases from V and 2 bases from J; junction bases left unmatched: 7. The CDR3 sequence is 14 residues long. The chain's CDR3 is CASRPRQGTYEQYF. The CDR3 nucleotides are TGTGCCAGCAGACCCAGACAGGGAACCTACGAGCAGTACTTC.

The rearrangement joins TRBV28 to TRBJ1-4; D might be TRBD1 (6 bases). Germline values: CDR1 MDHEN, CDR2 SYDVKM. The CDR3 consists of 13 residues. With 10 bases removed from V and 3 bases from J, the gap between germline ends came to 12 bases. The CDR3 loop reads CATQGIANEKLFF. The CDR3, as DNA: TGTGCCACCCAGGGGATTGCTAATGAAAAACTGTTTTTT.

This clone was seen a handful of times. CDR3 sequence: CASSQFSQHF. The CDR3 DNA follows: TGTGCCAGCAGTCAGTTCTCCCAGCATTTT. The chain is built from TRBV28 and TRBJ1-5; D gene unclear. The CDR3 is 10 residues long. CDR1 and CDR2 (germline): MDHEN, SYDVKM. The V and J ends lost 5 bases and 11 bases respectively, with 7 bases between them.

In this sample, this clone turned up a few times. This chain uses TRBV4-3 with TRBJ2-3; D call uncertain. Germline V CDR1 and CDR2: LGHNA, YSLEER. V was trimmed by 0 bases and J by 0 bases, leaving 13 bases between them. The CDR3 totals 17 residues. The CDR3 region has the DNA TGCGCCAGCAGCCAAGAAAATACCGAAGCTAGCACAGATACGCAGTATTTT. Amino acids: CASSQENTEASTDTQYF.